This is a list of T cell receptor beta chains from one sample in a study of blood T cell repertoires in COVID-19. This table comes from immunoSEQ multiplex PCR, and its TCRdb copy is limited to in-frame clones, with some not included. Of approximately 100,000 clones listed, about 83% are singletons. Sequencing was carried out using peripheral blood. Receptors were obtained from a human donor in a cohort sampled during active COVID-19. Each CDR3 is given with its conserved first and last residue. The D gene is left open where the match is weak. Size is stated for part of the rows, as once, few or many counts, or as a class when the clone is expanded.

d_call,clone_size,j_call,v_call,cdr3_nt,cdr3_aa
TRBD2,NA,TRBJ2-3,TRBV24-1,TGTGCCACCGGGGGGGGACTTCCTGAACCAGATACGCAGTATTTT,CATGGGLPEPDTQYF
NA,NA,TRBJ1-2,TRBV5-8,TGTGCCAGCAGCTTGGTAAAGGAGGTAATGGATAATGGCTACACCTTC,CASSLVKEVMDNGYTF
NA,NA,TRBJ2-1,TRBV5-1,TGCGCCAGCAGCCCAAGCGGAGGGGGCTACGAGCAGTTCTTC,CASSPSGGGYEQFF
TRBD2,few,TRBJ2-1,TRBV7-9,TGTGCCAGCAGCTCTCGGACTAGCGGAGCGTACAATGAGCAGTTCTTC,CASSSRTSGAYNEQFF
TRBD2,NA,TRBJ2-2,TRBV7-2,TGTGCCAGCAGCCGCGCCGGGGGGGCGAACACCGGGGAGCTGTTTTTT,CASSRAGGANTGELFF
NA,NA,TRBJ2-4,TRBV2,TGTGCCAGCAGCCGGCGGAAAAACATTCAGTACTTC,CASSRRKNIQYF
NA,NA,TRBJ1-4,TRBV6-2/TRBV6-3,TGTGCCAGCAGTTCCCCGGGTGAAAAACTGTTTTTT,CASSSPGEKLFF
NA,few,TRBJ2-7,TRBV6-4,TGTGCCAGCAGGGGTCCCGACAGGCCATACGAGCAGTACTTC,CASRGPDRPYEQYF
TRBD1,NA,TRBJ2-1,TRBV6-6,TGTGCCAGCATCCCGGAGGACAGGGTCGGCAATGAGCAGTTCTTC,CASIPEDRVGNEQFF
TRBD2,NA,TRBJ2-7,TRBV11-2,TGTGCCAGCAGCTTACTAGCGGGGGCAATCTCCTACGAGCAGTACTTC,CASSLLAGAISYEQYF
TRBD1,few,TRBJ1-2,TRBV7-9,TGTGCCAGCAGCTTATCGGGACAGAGAAACTATGGCTACACCTTC,CASSLSGQRNYGYTF
NA,NA,TRBJ2-7,TRBV24-1,TGTGCCACCAGTGATTCCACAGGGACACCCTACGAGCAGTACTTC,CATSDSTGTPYEQYF